This T cell receptor (beta chain) was sequenced in a study of OX40 agonist ivuxolimab in advanced cancers. Notes on the research overall: Ivuxolimab was an agonistic, fully human IgG2 monoclonal antibody directed against OX40 (CD134), a costimulatory receptor. Intravenous ivuxolimab was administered to patients every 2 weeks at six dose levels: 0.01, 0.1, 0.3, 1.5, 3 and 10 mg/kg. Three dose-escalation patients achieved partial responses, one with hepatocellular carcinoma and two with cutaneous melanoma. Prior anti-PD-1, anti-PD-L1 or anti-CTLA-4 therapy was permitted, and checkpoint inhibitors had been received by around 40% of dose-escalation patients. Of the approximately 50 dose-escalation patients, hepatocellular carcinoma was present in around 19, melanoma in around 15, renal cell carcinoma in 9 and head and neck cancer in 9. The purpose of peripheral TCRbeta sequencing was to test whether ivuxolimab changed TCR sequence diversity and led to clonal T-cell expansion. The paper reports the monotherapy dose-escalation portion (N = 52 patients) of the phase I ivuxolimab trial. In the dose-escalation cohort, around four fifths of patients were male, and the mean age was roughly 60 years, with a range of about 20 to 79. The full study reports these points: At doses from 0.1 to 3.0 mg/kg, clonal expansion was seen in both CD4+ and CD8+ blood T cells between baseline and week 6. After ivuxolimab, expanded clones were on average more numerous among CD8+ T cells than among CD4+ T cells. In the 0.1-3.0 mg/kg groups, partial responders had among the lowest normalized peripheral clonal expansion, particularly in CD8+ T cells. Antigen specificity was not determined for the clonally expanded peripheral T cells. Low levels of normalized T-cell clonal expansion were also seen in some nonresponding patients.

Patients with autoimmune disease history or receiving systemic immunosuppression were excluded from the trial. In every dose cohort, peripheral blood was drawn for TCR sequencing at baseline, cycle 4 day 1, and cycle 7 day 1. Samples came from an open-label, multicenter, first-in-human phase I dose-escalation trial of ivuxolimab. The trial enrolled adults with locally advanced or metastatic head and neck squamous cell, hepatocellular, melanoma or renal cell carcinoma. Before TCR sequencing, CD4+ and CD8+ T cells were separately sorted from peripheral blood. As regards this clone: Its antigen target is currently unknown. No base quality values were provided; no much bigger clone lies one nucleotide off.

Genomic DNA was extracted from sorted cells for sequencing of the TCRbeta CDR3 region. The immunoSEQ Assay was used for sequencing of TCRbeta CDR3 regions. In its TCRdb copy, this immuneACCESS table keeps in-frame sequences only and misses some clones. Where compared with another copy, unresolved V genes explain less than half of these, and the others have no known cause. The sample table shows around 67,000 clones, and under 90% are seen once. The ten top clones hold more than 1% of the sample. The source is an adult with an advanced solid tumor such as melanoma, head and neck, liver or kidney cancer. Sequencing used CD4+ or CD8+ T cells sorted from blood, obtained in a trial of the OX40 agonist ivuxolimab.

The CDR3 reads as follows: CASSPPPTYEQYF. The nucleotides read TGTGCCAGCAGCCCGCCTCCAACCTACGAGCAGTACTTC. The chain links TRBV6-1 with TRBJ2-7; too little of a D gene remains to name it. Deletion took 6 bases off V and 2 bases off J, with a span of 11 bases between the germline ends. The germline V gene sets CDR1 to MNHNS and CDR2 to SASEGT. From the cysteine through the phenylalanine, the CDR3 covers 13 amino acids. Only the CDR3 portion is preserved as DNA: 39 bases, with reading frame beginning at the first base.